The rows below give T cell receptor beta chains drawn from one sample of a study of OX40 agonist ivuxolimab in advanced cancers. TCRdb's table, derived via immunoSEQ multiplex PCR, lists solely in-frame clones and lacks some. The table has nearly 110,000 clones, less than 95% seen once. Sequenced material: CD4+ or CD8+ T cells sorted from blood, taken in a trial of the OX40 agonist ivuxolimab. These receptors were taken from an adult with an advanced solid tumor such as melanoma, head and neck, liver or kidney cancer. Each CDR3 is given with its conserved first and last residue. Fields, in order: D gene, J gene, V gene, CDR3 DNA, CDR3 protein. A D gene is named only where the DNA matches it firmly.

D: NA
J: TRBJ2-1
V: TRBV14
DNA: TGTGCCAGCAGCCAATCCGGACTCGCCCAGTTCTTC
CDR3: CASSQSGLAQFF

D: TRBD1
J: TRBJ2-5
V: TRBV28
DNA: TGTGCCAGCAGTTTACCGGGACAGCAAGAGACCCAGTACTTC
CDR3: CASSLPGQQETQYF

D: NA
J: TRBJ1-1
V: TRBV11-2
DNA: TGTGCCAGCAGCTTAGGAGGACATTCCATGAACACTGAAGCTTTCTTT
CDR3: CASSLGGHSMNTEAFF

D: TRBD2
J: TRBJ2-5
V: TRBV19
DNA: TGTGCCAGTAGTGGGACTAGTACAGCCCAAGAGACCCAGTACTTC
CDR3: CASSGTSTAQETQYF

D: NA
J: TRBJ1-1
V: TRBV27
DNA: TGTGCCAGCGGTCCGTACGGGAGCGGCGCGAACACTGAAGCTTTCTTT
CDR3: CASGPYGSGANTEAFF

D: NA
J: TRBJ2-7
V: TRBV28
DNA: TGTGCCAGCAGTTTCAGGACCTCCACCTTAGGGCAGTACTTC
CDR3: CASSFRTSTLGQYF

D: NA
J: TRBJ1-1
V: TRBV12-5
DNA: TGTGCTAGTGGTTTGGAGTACGAGAAAGCTTTCTTT
CDR3: CASGLEYEKAFF

D: TRBD2
J: TRBJ2-7
V: TRBV18
DNA: TGTGCCAGCTCACTAGGGACTAGCGGAATCTCCTACGAGCAGTACTTC
CDR3: CASSLGTSGISYEQYF

D: NA
J: TRBJ2-7
V: TRBV27
DNA: TGTGCCAGCAGTGCCGCCGGGGCACCCTACGAGCAGTACTTC
CDR3: CASSAAGAPYEQYF

D: TRBD1
J: TRBJ2-1
V: TRBV28
DNA: TGTGCCAGCAGTGAGGACAGGGGGCATGATGAGCAGTTCTTC
CDR3: CASSEDRGHDEQFF

D: TRBD2
J: TRBJ2-3
V: TRBV5-4
DNA: TGTGCCAGCAGCTTGGGTACTAGCGGCACAGATACGCAGTATTTT
CDR3: CASSLGTSGTDTQYF